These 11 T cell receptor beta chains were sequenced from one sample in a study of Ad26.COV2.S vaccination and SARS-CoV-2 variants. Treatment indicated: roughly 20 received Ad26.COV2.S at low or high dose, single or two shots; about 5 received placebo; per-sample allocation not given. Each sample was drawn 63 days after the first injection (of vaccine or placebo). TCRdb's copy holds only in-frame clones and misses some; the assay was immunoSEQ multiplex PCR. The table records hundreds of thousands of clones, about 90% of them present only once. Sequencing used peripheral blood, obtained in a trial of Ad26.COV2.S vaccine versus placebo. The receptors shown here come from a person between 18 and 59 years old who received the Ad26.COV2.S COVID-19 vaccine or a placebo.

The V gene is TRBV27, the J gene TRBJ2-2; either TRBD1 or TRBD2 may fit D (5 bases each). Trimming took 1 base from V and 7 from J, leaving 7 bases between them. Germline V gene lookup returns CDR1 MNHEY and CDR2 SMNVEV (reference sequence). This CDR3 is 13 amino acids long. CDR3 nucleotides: TGTGCCAGCAGTTTATGGGGGAACGGGGAGCTGTTTTTT. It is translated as CASSLWGNGELFF.

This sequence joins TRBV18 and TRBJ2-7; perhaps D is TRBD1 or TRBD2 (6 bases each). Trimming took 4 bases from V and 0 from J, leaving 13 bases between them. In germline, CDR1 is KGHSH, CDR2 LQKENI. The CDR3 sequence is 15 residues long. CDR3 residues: CASSRGTNPSYEQYF. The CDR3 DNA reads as TGTGCCAGCTCACGCGGGACAAACCCCTCCTACGAGCAGTACTTC.

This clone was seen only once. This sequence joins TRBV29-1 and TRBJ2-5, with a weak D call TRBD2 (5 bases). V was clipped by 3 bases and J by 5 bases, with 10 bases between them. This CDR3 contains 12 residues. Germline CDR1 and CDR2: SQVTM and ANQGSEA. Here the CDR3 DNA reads TGCAGCGTTGACAGGCGAGGGGAGACCCAGTACTTC. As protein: CSVDRRGETQYF.

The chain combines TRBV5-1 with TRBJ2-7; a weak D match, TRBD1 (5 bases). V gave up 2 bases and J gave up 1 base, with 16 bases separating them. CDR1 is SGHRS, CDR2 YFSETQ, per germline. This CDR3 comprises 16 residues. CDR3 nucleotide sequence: TGCGCCAGCAGCTTCGCGTATCAGGGCCAATCCTACGAGCAGTACTTC. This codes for CASSFAYQGQSYEQYF.

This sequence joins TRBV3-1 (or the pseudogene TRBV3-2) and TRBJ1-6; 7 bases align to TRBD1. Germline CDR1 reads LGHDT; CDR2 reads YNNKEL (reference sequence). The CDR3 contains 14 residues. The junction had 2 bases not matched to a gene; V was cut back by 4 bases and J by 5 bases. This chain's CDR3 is CASSLGTDNSPLHF. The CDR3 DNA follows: TGTGCCAGCAGCCTTGGGACAGATAATTCACCCCTCCACTTT.

For the CDR3, the DNA is TGTGCCACCCGGGCGGGGGAGACCCAGTACTTC. This gives the protein CATRAGETQYF. The chain links TRBV24-1 to TRBJ2-5; D perhaps matches TRBD2 (6 bases). Germline CDR1 is KGHDR and CDR2 is SFDVKD. Trimming took off 9 bases at V and 5 bases at J, with 9 bases between the two ends. This CDR3 comprises 11 residues.

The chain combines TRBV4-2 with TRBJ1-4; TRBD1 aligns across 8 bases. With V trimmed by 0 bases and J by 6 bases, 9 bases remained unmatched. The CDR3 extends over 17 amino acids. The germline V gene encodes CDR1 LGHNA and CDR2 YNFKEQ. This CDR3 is CASSQDFIAGGHEKLFF. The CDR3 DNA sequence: TGTGCCAGCAGCCAAGATTTTATTGCAGGGGGCCATGAAAAACTGTTTTTT.

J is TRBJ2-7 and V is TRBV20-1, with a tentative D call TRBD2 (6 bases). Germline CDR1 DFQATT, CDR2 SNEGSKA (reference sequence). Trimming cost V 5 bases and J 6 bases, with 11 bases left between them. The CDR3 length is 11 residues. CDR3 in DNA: TGCAGTGCTGGGGCGGGATTCGAGCAGTACTTC. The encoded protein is CSAGAGFEQYF.

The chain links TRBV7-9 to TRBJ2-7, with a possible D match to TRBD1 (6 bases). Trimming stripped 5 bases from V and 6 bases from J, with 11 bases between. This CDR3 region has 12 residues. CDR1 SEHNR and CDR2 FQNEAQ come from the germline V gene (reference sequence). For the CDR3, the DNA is TGTGCCAGCAGCCAAGGACAGTCCGAGCAGTACTTC. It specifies CASSQGQSEQYF.

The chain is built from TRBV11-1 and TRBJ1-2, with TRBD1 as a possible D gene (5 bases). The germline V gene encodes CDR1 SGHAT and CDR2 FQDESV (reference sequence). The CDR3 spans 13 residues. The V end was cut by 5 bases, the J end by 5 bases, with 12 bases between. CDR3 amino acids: CASSRMEGYGYTF. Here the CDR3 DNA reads TGTGCCAGCAGCCGGATGGAGGGGTATGGCTACACCTTC.

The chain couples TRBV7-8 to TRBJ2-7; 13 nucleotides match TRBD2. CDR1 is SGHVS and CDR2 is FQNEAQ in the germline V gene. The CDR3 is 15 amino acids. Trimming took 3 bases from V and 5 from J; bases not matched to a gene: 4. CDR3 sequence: CASSFGLAGEDEQYF. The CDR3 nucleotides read TGTGCCAGCAGCTTCGGACTAGCGGGAGAGGACGAGCAGTACTTC.